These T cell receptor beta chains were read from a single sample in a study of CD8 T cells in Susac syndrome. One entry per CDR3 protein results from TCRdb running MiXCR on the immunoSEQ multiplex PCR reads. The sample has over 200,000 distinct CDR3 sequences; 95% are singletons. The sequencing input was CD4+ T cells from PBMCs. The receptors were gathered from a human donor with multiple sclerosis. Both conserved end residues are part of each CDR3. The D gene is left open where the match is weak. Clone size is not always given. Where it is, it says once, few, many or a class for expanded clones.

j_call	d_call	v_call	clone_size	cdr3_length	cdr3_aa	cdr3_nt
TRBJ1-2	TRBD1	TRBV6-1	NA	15	CASSEAGGGSYGYTF	TGTGCCAGCAGTGAAGCAGGAGGGGGCAGCTATGGCTACACCTTC
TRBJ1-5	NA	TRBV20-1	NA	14	CSARDREGNQPQHF	TGCAGTGCTAGAGATAGGGAGGGAAATCAGCCCCAGCATTTT
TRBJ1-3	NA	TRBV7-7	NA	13	CASSSGSGNTIYF	TGTGCTAGCAGCTCGGGCTCTGGAAACACCATATATTTT
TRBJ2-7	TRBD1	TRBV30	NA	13	CAWVKGTGYEQYF	TGTGCCTGGGTCAAGGGGACAGGGTACGAGCAGTACTTC
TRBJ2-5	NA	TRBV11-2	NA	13	CASSSMTQETQYF	TGTGCCAGCAGCTCTATGACACAAGAGACCCAGTACTTC
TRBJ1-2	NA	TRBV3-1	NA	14	CASSQGPRPLGYTF	TGTGCCAGCAGCCAAGGTCCGCGGCCACTTGGCTACACCTTC
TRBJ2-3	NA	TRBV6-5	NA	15	CASTPSAGYPDTQYF	TGTGCCAGCACCCCCTCCGCGGGTTACCCAGATACGCAGTATTTT
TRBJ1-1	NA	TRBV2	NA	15	CASTPEGGINTEAFF	TGTGCCAGCACCCCTGAAGGCGGCATAAACACTGAAGCTTTCTTT
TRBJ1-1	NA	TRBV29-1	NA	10	CSVVSVEAFF	TGCAGCGTTGTGAGCGTTGAAGCTTTCTTT
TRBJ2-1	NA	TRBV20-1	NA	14	CSVGLGQTDNEQFF	TGCAGTGTGGGCCTAGGACAGACAGACAATGAGCAGTTCTTC
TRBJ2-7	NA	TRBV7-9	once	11	CASSRTHEQYF	TGTGCCAGCAGTCGGACACACGAGCAGTACTTC
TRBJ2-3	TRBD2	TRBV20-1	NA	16	CSASPGTSGGAGTQYF	TGCAGTGCTAGCCCCGGGACTAGCGGGGGGGCCGGTACGCAGTATTTT
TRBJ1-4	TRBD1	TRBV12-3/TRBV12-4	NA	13	CASSLTGVEKLFF	TGTGCCAGCAGTCTGACAGGGGTCGAAAAACTGTTTTTT
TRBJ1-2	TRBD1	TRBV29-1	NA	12	CSVGPQGDGYTF	TGCAGCGTTGGACCACAGGGGGATGGCTACACCTTC
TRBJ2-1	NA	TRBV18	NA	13	CASSPVRHNEQFF	TGTGCCAGCTCACCTGTCAGGCACAATGAGCAGTTCTTC
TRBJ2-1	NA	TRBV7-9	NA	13	CASSSLVMGEQFF	TGTGCCAGCAGCTCCCTAGTGATGGGTGAGCAGTTCTTC
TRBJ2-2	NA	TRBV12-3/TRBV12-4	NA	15	CASSLRDISTGELFF	TGTGCCAGCAGTCTCCGGGACATAAGCACCGGGGAGCTGTTTTTT
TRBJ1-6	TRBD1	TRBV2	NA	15	CASSGQGLNNSPLHF	TGTGCCAGCAGCGGACAGGGCCTGAATAATTCACCCCTCCACTTT
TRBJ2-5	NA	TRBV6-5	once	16	CASSYLSNTIQETQYF	TGTGCCAGCAGTTACCTGTCAAACACGATTCAAGAGACCCAGTACTTC
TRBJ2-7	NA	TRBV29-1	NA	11	CSFNKGYEQYF	TGCAGTTTTAACAAAGGTTACGAGCAGTACTTC
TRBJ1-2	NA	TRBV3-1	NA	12	CASSQGPGPYTF	TGTGCCAGCAGCCAAGGACCAGGGCCCTACACCTTC
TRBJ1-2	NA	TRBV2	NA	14	CASSEKHSGVGYTF	TGTGCCAGCAGTGAAAAACATTCGGGAGTCGGCTACACCTTC
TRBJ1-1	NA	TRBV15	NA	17	CATSTMGGAPPNTEAFF	TGTGCCACCAGCACCATGGGGGGGGCCCCTCCGAACACTGAAGCTTTCTTT
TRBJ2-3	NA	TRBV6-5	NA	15	CASSPGRGPTDTQYF	TGTGCCAGCAGTCCTGGCCGGGGGCCAACAGATACGCAGTATTTT
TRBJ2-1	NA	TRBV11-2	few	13	CASSPGSYNEQFF	TGTGCCAGCAGCCCCGGTTCCTACAATGAGCAGTTCTTC
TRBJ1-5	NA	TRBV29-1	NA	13	CSVAQNRNQPQHF	TGCAGCGTTGCTCAGAATCGAAATCAGCCCCAGCATTTT
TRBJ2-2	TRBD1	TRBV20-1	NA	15	CSAPGQGKDTGELFF	TGCAGTGCCCCGGGACAGGGAAAGGACACCGGGGAGCTGTTTTTT
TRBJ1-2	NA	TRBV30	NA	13	CAWSPGTGYGYTF	TGTGCCTGGAGTCCAGGGACTGGATATGGCTACACCTTC
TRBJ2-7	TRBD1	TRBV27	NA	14	CASRKGAVWNEQYF	TGTGCCAGCAGAAAGGGGGCGGTTTGGAACGAGCAGTACTTC
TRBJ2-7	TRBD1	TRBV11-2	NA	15	CASSGRTGGIYEQYF	TGTGCCAGCAGCGGGCGCACAGGGGGCATCTACGAGCAGTACTTC
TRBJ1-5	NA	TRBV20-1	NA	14	CSALHGGGNQPQHF	TGCAGCGCCCTCCATGGGGGCGGCAATCAGCCCCAGCATTTT
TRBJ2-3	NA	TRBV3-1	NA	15	CASSQAFVGTDTQYF	TGTGCCAGCAGCCAAGCGTTCGTGGGCACAGATACGCAGTATTTT
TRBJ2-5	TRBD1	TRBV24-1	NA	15	CATSDVGQGGETQYF	TGTGCCACCAGTGACGTTGGACAGGGGGGAGAGACCCAGTACTTC
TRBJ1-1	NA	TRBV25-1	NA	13	CASSESGPRGAFF	TGTGCCAGCAGTGAATCAGGACCGAGGGGAGCTTTCTTT
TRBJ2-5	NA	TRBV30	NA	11	CAWSPYETQYF	TGTGCCTGGAGTCCTTACGAGACCCAGTACTTC
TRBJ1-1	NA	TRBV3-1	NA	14	CASSPAGGNTEAFF	TGTGCCAGCAGCCCGGCAGGAGGGAACACTGAAGCTTTCTTT
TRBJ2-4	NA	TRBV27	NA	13	CASRHRDLAIQYF	TGTGCCAGCAGACACAGGGATCTGGCCATTCAGTACTTC
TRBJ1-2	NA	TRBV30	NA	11	CARGTGASYTF	TGTGCTAGAGGAACGGGGGCGAGCTACACCTTC
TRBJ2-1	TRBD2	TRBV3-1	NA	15	CASSQGLAAYNEQFF	TGTGCCAGCAGCCAAGGACTAGCGGCGTACAATGAGCAGTTCTTC
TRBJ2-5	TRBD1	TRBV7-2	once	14	CASSPTGAEGTQYF	TGTGCCAGCAGCCCGACAGGGGCCGAAGGGACCCAGTACTTC
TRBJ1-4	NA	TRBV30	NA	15	CAWSVGSSTNEKLFF	TGTGCCTGGAGTGTAGGAAGTTCAACTAATGAAAAACTGTTTTTT
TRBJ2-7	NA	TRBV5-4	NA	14	CASSLKGYSYEQYF	TGTGCCAGCAGCTTGAAGGGTTATTCCTACGAGCAGTACTTC
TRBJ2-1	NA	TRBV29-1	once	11	CSVEESEKQFF	TGCAGCGTTGAAGAAAGTGAAAAGCAGTTCTTC